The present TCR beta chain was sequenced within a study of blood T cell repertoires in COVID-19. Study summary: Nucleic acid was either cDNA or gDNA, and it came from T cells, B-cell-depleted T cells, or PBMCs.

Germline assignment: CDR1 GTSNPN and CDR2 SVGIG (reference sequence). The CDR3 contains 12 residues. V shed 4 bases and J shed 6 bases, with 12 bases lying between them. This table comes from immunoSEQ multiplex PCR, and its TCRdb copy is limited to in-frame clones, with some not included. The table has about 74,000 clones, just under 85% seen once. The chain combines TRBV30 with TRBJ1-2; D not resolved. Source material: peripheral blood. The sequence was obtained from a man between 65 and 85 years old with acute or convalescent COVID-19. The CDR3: CAWIAVRDGYTF. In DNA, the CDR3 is TGTGCCTGGATTGCCGTTCGCGATGGCTACACCTTC.